The 16 T cell receptor beta chains presented below share a single source sample, sequenced in a study of cytomegalovirus exposure and HLA in healthy donors (dated by TCRdb to the late 2010s). Library preparation employed the immunoSEQ multiplex PCR assay. For the multiplex PCR, a mixture combining 60 forward primers for TCR Vbeta segments and 13 reverse primers for TCR Jbeta segments was used. This immuneACCESS table, as held by TCRdb, lists in-frame sequences with V and J called but not all clones. Of the missing ones, under half trace to an unresolved V gene in checked studies; the others have no known cause. The sample table shows about 140,000 clones, and around 79% are seen once. Jointly, the top ten make up approximately 6.2% of the sample. The source material was PBMCs. The receptors stem from a man aged 35-49 years in good health and CMV-seropositive.

J is TRBJ2-3 and V is TRBV7-9; TRBD2 matches 12 bases. Germline V gene data show CDR1 as SEHNR and CDR2 as FQNEAQ (reference sequence). The V and J ends lost 6 bases and 5 bases, in that order; junction bases with no gene match: 6. This CDR3 comprises 15 residues. Here the CDR3 DNA reads TGTGCCAGCAGACCCGGACTAGCGGGAAGAGATACGCAGTATTTT. This codes for CASRPGLAGRDTQYF.

V gene TRBV28 combines with J gene TRBJ1-4; 7 nucleotides align to TRBD1. V shed 2 bases, J shed 2 bases, and the junction held 5 bases outside the gene matches. The CDR3 totals 16 residues. Germline V gives CDR1 MDHEN, CDR2 SYDVKM. This CDR3 is CASSLEGAGTNEKLFF. As DNA, the CDR3 is TGTGCCAGCAGTTTAGAGGGGGCCGGGACTAATGAAAAACTGTTTTTT.

Worth noting for this clone: The junction shows a germline mismatch at one end, possibly a read error. The chain carries TRBV7-3 and TRBJ2-1, with D possibly matching TRBD2 (5 bases). The CDR3 is made up of 18 amino acids. Germline lookup yields CDR1 SGHTA and CDR2 FQGTGA. The DNA for the CDR3 is TGTTCCAGCAGACTCGGGGATCTACCTTACTTATTTTACAATGAGCAGTTCTTC. Translated: CSSRLGDLPYLFYNEQFF.

The chain combines TRBV5-1 with TRBJ1-2; D possibly corresponds to TRBD1 (6 bases). This CDR3 comprises 14 residues. The germline V gene encodes CDR1 SGHRS and CDR2 YFSETQ. Trimming took off 0 bases at V and 6 bases at J, with 12 bases between the two ends. The CDR3 is CASSLDTGSNGYTF. For the CDR3, the DNA is TGCGCCAGCAGCTTGGATACAGGGTCGAATGGCTACACCTTC.

V gene TRBV7-9 combines with J gene TRBJ2-1, with 10 bases fitting TRBD2. The CDR3 totals 13 residues. V lost 9 bases, J lost 6 bases, and 5 bases stayed unmatched. CDR1 and CDR2 (germline): SEHNR, FQNEAQ (reference sequence). The CDR3 DNA follows: TGTGCCAGAGAGCGGGAGGGCCTCAATGAGCAGTTCTTC. This sequence encodes CAREREGLNEQFF.

This clone was seen only a few times. The gene calls are TRBV5-1 and TRBJ2-5, with D possibly matching TRBD1 (6 bases). V shed 4 bases and J shed 3 bases, with 13 bases lying between them. Germline-derived CDR1 and CDR2 are SGHRS and YFSETQ. The CDR3 sequence is 14 residues long. CDR3 DNA: TGCGCCAGCAGCGTTACAGGGAGTAAAGAGACCCAGTACTTC. This sequence encodes CASSVTGSKETQYF.

This chain uses TRBV9 with TRBJ2-7; possibly TRBD2 for D (5 bases). CDR3 length: 15 amino acids. Deletions cut 0 bases from V and 6 bases from J, with 16 bases between. Per the germline V gene, CDR1 is SGDLS and CDR2 is YYNGEE. CDR3: CASSVAGRRGSEQYF. The DNA of the CDR3 is TGTGCCAGCAGCGTAGCAGGACGGAGAGGGAGCGAGCAGTACTTC.

The chain couples TRBV30 to TRBJ2-7; 10 positions agree with TRBD2. The CDR3 runs to 15 residues. Germline loops: CDR1 GTSNPN, CDR2 SVGIG (reference sequence). The V segment lost 3 bases and the J segment 7 bases; nucleotides outside the gene matches: 12. The CDR3 coding sequence is TGTGCCTGGAGAATAGGGCTAGCGGGAGTGCTAGAGCAGTACTTC. Its protein is CAWRIGLAGVLEQYF.

The chain uses TRBV28 and TRBJ2-1; 9 bases line up with TRBD2. CDR1 and CDR2 (germline): MDHEN, SYDVKM. CDR3 length: 14 residues. V lost 5 bases and J lost 9; bases outside the gene matches: 8. CDR3 sequence reads: CASSPSGRLSEQFF. The CDR3, as DNA: TGTGCCAGCAGTCCGAGCGGGAGGCTGAGTGAGCAGTTCTTC.

The chain combines TRBV5-4 with TRBJ1-2; 8 positions agree with TRBD1. The CDR3 has 15 residues. The ends lost 3 bases at V and 1 base at J; junction bases unmatched: 5. The V gene's germline CDR1 is SGHNT and CDR2 YYREEE (reference sequence). The CDR3 loop reads CASSSPDRVNYGYTF. The CDR3, as DNA: TGTGCCAGCAGCTCCCCGGACAGGGTTAACTATGGCTACACCTTC.

The sample holds one count of this clone. This chain connects TRBV29-1 to TRBJ1-4; D call uncertain. Per germline, CDR1 SQVTM and CDR2 ANQGSEA. This CDR3 region has 13 residues. The V and J ends lost 5 bases and 2 bases respectively, with 9 bases between them. This CDR3 is CSVQESTNEKLFF. CDR3 nucleotides: TGCAGCGTTCAGGAATCCACTAATGAAAAACTGTTTTTT.

The rearrangement links TRBV18 to TRBJ1-2; weak D call: TRBD1 (5 bases). The CDR3 has 15 residues. CDR1 and CDR2 from the germline V gene are KGHSH and LQKENI. Trimming stripped 2 bases from V and 4 bases from J, with 14 bases between. The CDR3 nucleotides read TGTGCCAGCTCACCAAGTGGAGGGGCGGTCTATGGCTACACCTTC. As protein: CASSPSGGAVYGYTF.

The genes are TRBV29-1 and TRBJ2-3; D ambiguous. The V end lost 3 bases, the J end lost 3 bases, and 7 bases lay between the germline ends. The CDR3 runs to 12 residues. In germline, CDR1 is SQVTM, CDR2 ANQGSEA. The CDR3 sequence: CSVDWQTDTQYF. The CDR3 DNA sequence: TGCAGCGTTGATTGGCAGACAGATACGCAGTATTTT.

J is TRBJ2-7 and V is TRBV9; D is unresolved. V was clipped by 3 bases and J by 4 bases, with 8 bases between them. There are 12 residues in the CDR3. From germline, CDR1 is SGDLS and CDR2 YYNGEE. CDR3 protein: CASSGDRYEQYF. In nucleotides, the CDR3 is TGTGCCAGCAGCGGAGATCGTTACGAGCAGTACTTC.

The chain recombines TRBV10-3 with TRBJ2-2; 14 bases agree with TRBD2. In germline, CDR1 is ENHRY, CDR2 SYGVKD. V was pared by 4 bases and J by 7 bases, with 2 bases of the junction left unmatched. The CDR3 runs 15 residues. CDR3 sequence reads: CAISVGTSGSGELFF. CDR3 DNA: TGTGCCATCAGTGTGGGGACTAGCGGGAGCGGGGAGCTGTTTTTT.

This chain joins TRBV14 and TRBJ2-7; 11 bases match TRBD2. This CDR3 has 18 residues. V lost 0 bases, J lost 2 bases, and 9 bases stayed unmatched. The germline CDR1 and CDR2 sequences are SGHDN and FVKESK. CDR3 sequence: CASSQDWGTGLAAYEQYF. The CDR3 nucleotides read TGTGCCAGCAGCCAAGACTGGGGAACGGGACTAGCGGCCTACGAGCAGTACTTC. Looking up the rest from reference TRBV14 and TRBJ2-7 gives the full variable domain: EAGVTQFPSHSVIEKGQTVTLRCDPISGHDNLYWYRRVMGKEIKFLLHFVKESKQDESGMPNNRFLAERTGGTYSTLKVQPAELEDSGVYFCASSQDWGTGLAAYEQYFGPGTRLTVT.